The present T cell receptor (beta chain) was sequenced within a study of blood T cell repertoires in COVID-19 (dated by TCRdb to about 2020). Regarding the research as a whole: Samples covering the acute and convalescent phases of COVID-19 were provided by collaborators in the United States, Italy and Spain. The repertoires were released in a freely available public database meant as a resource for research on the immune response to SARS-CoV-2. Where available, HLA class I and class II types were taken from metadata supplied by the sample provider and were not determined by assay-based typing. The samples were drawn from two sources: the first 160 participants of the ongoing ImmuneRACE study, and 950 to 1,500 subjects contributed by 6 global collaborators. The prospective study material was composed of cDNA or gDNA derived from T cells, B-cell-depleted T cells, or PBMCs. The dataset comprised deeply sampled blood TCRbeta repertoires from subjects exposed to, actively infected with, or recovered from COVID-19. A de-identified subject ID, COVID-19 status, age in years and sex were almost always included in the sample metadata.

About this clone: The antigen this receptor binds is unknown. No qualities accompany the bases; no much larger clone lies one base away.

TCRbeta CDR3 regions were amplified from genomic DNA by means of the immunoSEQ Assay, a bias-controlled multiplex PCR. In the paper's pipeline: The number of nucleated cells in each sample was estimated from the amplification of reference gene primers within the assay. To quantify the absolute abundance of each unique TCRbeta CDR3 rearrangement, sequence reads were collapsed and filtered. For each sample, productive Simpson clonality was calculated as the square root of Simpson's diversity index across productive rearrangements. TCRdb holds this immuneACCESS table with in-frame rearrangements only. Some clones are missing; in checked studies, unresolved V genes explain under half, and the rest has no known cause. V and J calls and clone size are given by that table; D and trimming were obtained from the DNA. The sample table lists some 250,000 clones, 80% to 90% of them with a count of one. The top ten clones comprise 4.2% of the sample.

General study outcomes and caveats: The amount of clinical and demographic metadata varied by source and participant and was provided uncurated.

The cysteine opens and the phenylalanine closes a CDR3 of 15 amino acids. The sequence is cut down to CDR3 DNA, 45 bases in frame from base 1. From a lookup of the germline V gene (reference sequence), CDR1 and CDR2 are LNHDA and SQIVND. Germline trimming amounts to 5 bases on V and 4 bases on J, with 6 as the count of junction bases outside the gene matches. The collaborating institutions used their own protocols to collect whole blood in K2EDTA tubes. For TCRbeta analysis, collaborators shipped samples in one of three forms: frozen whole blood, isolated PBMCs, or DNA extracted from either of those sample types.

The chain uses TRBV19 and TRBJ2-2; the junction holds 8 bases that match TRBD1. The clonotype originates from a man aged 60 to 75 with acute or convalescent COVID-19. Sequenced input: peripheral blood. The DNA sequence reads TGTGCCAGTAGTGGACAGGGTTTCCGCACCGGGGAGCTGTTTTTT. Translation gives CASSGQGFRTGELFF.